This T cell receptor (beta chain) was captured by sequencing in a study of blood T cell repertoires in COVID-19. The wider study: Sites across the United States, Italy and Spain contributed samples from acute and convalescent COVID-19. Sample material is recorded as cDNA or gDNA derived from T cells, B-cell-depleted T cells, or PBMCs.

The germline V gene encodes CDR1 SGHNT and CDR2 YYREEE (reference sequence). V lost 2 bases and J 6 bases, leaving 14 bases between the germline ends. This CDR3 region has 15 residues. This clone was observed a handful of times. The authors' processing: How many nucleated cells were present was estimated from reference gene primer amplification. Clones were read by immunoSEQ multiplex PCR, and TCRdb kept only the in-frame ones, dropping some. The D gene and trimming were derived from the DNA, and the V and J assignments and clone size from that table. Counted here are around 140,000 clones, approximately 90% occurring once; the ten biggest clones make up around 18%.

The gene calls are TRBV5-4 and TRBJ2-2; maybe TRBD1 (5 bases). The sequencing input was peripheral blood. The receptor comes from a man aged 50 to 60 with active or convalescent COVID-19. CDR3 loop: CASSFRANRAGELFF. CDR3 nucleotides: TGTGCCAGCAGCTTCAGGGCCAATCGGGCCGGGGAGCTGTTTTTT.